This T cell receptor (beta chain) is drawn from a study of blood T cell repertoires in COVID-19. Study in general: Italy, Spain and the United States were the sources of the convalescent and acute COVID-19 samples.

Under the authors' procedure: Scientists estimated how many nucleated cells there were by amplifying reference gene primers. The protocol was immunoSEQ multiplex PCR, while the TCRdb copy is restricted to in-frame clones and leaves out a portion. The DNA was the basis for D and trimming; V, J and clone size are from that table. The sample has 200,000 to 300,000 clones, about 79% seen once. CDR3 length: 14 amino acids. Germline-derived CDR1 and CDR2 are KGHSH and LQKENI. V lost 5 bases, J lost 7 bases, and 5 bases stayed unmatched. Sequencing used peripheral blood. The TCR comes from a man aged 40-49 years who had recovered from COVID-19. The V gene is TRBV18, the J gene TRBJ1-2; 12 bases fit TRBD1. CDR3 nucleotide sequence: TGTGCCAGCTCAATCCGGGACAGGGGGCCTGGCTACACCTTC. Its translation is CASSIRDRGPGYTF. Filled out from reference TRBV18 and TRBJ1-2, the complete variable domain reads NAGVMQNPRHLVRRRGQEARLRCSPMKGHSHVYWYRQLPEEGLKFMVYLQKENIIDESGMPKERFSAEFPKEGPSILRIQQVVRGDSAAYFCASSIRDRGPGYTFGSGTRLTVV.